This T cell receptor beta chain is drawn from a study of identical twins. Carrying unique molecular identifiers, the cDNA also gained a universal primer site through template switching. TCRdb used MiXCR to reprocess the 5' RACE reads, holding one entry per CDR3 protein. The sample has 1.5 million to 2 million distinct CDR3 sequences; about 30% are singletons. Germline-derived CDR1 and CDR2 are SGHRS and YFSETQ. The ends were cut back, 5 bases at V and 5 bases at J, with 16 bases in the middle. There are 15 residues in the CDR3. Study-level findings and limits: For out-of-frame alpha sequences shared by twins, low generation probability was in excess. Models, which agreed with sharing between unrelated individuals, nonetheless underestimated the out-of-frame TCR alpha sharing seen in monozygotic twins.

In the case of this clonotype: Its antigen is currently unknown.

Sequencing input: cord blood. The source of this sequence is a newborn girl in good health. The gene calls are TRBV5-1 and TRBJ2-2; D unresolved. The CDR3 sequence is CASRPQVRGTGELFF. CDR3 in DNA: TGCGCCAGCAGACCCCAAGTTCGTGGGACCGGGGAGCTGTTTTTT.